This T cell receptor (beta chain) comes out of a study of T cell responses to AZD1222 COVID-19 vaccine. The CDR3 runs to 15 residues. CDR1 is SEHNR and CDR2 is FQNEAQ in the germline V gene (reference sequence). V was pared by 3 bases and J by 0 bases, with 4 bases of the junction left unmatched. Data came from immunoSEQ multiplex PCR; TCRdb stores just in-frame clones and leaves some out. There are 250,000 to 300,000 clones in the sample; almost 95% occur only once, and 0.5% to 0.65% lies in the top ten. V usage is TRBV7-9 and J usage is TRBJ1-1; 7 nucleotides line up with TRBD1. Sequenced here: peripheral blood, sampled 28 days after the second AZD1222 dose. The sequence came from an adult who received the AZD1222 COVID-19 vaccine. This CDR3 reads CASSFQGGVNTEAFF. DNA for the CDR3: TGTGCCAGCAGCTTCCAGGGGGGAGTGAACACTGAAGCTTTCTTT.